This TCR beta chain was profiled in a study of T cells in Graves' hyperthyroidism and ophthalmopathy. At least 3 on the Clinical Activity Score was recorded for ophthalmopathy patients, who also had NOSPECS grade at least 4 and duration under 3 months. Diagnoses rested on clinical symptoms, serum thyroxine and TRAb, thyroid ultrasound and orbital computed tomography. Concerning this clonotype: Its specificity is not known.

Broader study findings: Within blood appeared most thyroid clonotypes that had expanded above 0.001.

TCR beta CDR3 region amplification was performed from RNA transcripts. The TCR CDR3 was amplified in a first-round RT-PCR using the HTBI primer set. TCRdb re-called the multiplex PCR reads with MiXCR, one entry per CDR3 protein. The sample lists almost 500,000 distinct CDR3 sequences; approximately 22% were seen once. The CDR3 totals 12 residues. CDR1 DFQATT and CDR2 SNEGSKA come from the germline V gene (reference sequence). Losses at the gene ends were 3 bases for V and 6 bases for J; bases not matched to a gene: 2. The TCR originated in an older woman with Graves' ophthalmopathy. This chain joins TRBV20-1 and TRBJ2-3, with 8 bases identical to TRBD2. Sample: blood. CDR3 DNA sequence: TGCAGTGCTAGTCCTAGCGGGGATACGCAGTATTTT. Residues: CSASPSGDTQYF.